What follows describes a single T cell receptor (beta chain). Source study methods: Estimation of nucleated cell counts was performed using reference gene primer amplification. Generated by immunoSEQ multiplex PCR, the TCRdb table keeps only in-frame clones and is missing some. Clone size and the V and J calls come from that table; the DNA yielded D and trimming. Of under 250,000 clones listed, roughly 84% were seen once; the top ten hold 1.5% to 1.7%. The data stem from a study of blood T cell repertoires in COVID-19. For the study at large: From the United States, Italy and Spain came samples of acute and convalescent COVID-19. The cDNA or gDNA used as material had been derived from T cells, B-cell-depleted T cells, or PBMCs.

In germline, CDR1 is SGHRS, CDR2 YFSETQ. V lost 3 bases to trimming and J lost 9 bases; unmatched junction nucleotides: 19. The CDR3 covers 18 residues. The sequenced sample was peripheral blood. This TCR was recovered from a woman in her thirties or forties who had recovered from COVID-19. The genes are TRBV5-1 and TRBJ2-1; 9 bases match TRBD1. Here the CDR3 DNA reads TGCGCCAGCAGCTCTCCCGGTGGAAGACAGGGGGTTGAGGGTGAGCAGTTCTTC. Translation: CASSSPGGRQGVEGEQFF.